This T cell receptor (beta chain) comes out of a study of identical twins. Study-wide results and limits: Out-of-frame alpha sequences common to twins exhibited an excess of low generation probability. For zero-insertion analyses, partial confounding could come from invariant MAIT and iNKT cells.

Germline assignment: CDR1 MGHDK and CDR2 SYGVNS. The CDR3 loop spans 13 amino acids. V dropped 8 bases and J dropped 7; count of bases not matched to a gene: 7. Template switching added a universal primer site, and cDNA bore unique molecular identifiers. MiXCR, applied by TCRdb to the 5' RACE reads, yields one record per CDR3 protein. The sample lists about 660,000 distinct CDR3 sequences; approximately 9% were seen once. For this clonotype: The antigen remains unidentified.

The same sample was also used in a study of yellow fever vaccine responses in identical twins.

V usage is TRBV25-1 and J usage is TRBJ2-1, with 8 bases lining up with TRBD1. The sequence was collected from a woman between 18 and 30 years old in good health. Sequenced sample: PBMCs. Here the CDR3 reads CASGRQGFNEQFF. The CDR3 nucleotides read TGTGCCAGCGGTAGACAGGGGTTTAATGAGCAGTTCTTC.